A selection of T cell receptor beta chains follows, all from one sample in a study of blood T cell repertoires in COVID-19. Only in-frame clones appear in the TCRdb table, and some are missing; sequencing was by immunoSEQ multiplex PCR. The repertoire holds more than 80,000 clones, with around 80% as singletons. The sample consisted of peripheral blood. The receptors derive from a woman aged 60-75 years with acute or convalescent COVID-19. The CDR3 runs from the conserved cysteine through the conserved F or W. Fields, in order: V gene, clone size, CDR3 protein. Size is stated for part of the rows, as once, few or many counts, or as a class when the clone is expanded.

>TRBV6-1|NA
CASSEGYWGRGLYEQYF
>TRBV7-9|NA
CASSLGQGKEETQYF
>TRBV3-1/TRBV3-2|NA
CASSQDPGRSYEQYF
>TRBV4-2|few
CASSQDMDRGYNEQFF
>TRBV19|NA
CASSIYGDPYQETQYF
>TRBV19|few
CASRRTGGSNQPQHF
>TRBV2|few
CASTVQSNQPQHF
>TRBV5-4|medium-sized
CASSSTSGFSYEQYF
>TRBV27|NA
CASRRQGSLRGNQPQHF
>TRBV29-1|NA
CSVEPQEHGNTIYF
>TRBV6-1|NA
CASSEGGPYNEQFF
>TRBV6-5|NA
CASSYGTGIQPQHF
>TRBV5-1|NA
CASSETSGGNTGELFF
>TRBV7-2|NA
CASSTGTRGASQYF
>TRBV4-1|NA
CASSQAPTANYGYTF
>TRBV6-5|NA
CASTPTGAGELFF